This T cell receptor (beta chain) emerged from a study of T-cell memory formation after mild COVID-19. Study context: There were largely donor-specific TCR clusters.

Using its own MiXCR run on the 5' RACE reads, TCRdb lists one record per CDR3 protein. The table records 450,000 to 650,000 distinct CDR3 sequences, approximately 20% of them present only once. With 6 bases removed from V and 2 bases from J, the gap between germline ends came to 14 bases. Germline loops: CDR1 DFQATT, CDR2 SNEGSKA (reference sequence). CDR3 length: 13 residues. The J gene is TRBJ2-7, the V gene TRBV20-1; a possible D gene is TRBD2 (5 bases). The sequence derives from an adult woman who had mild COVID-19 (a few samples of this study predate the infection). Cell type and time point are not known. The sample consisted of PBMCs or a T cell subset sorted from them (not recorded which). CDR3 amino acids: CSATRDTTYEQYF. The CDR3 DNA follows: TGCAGTGCGACGAGGGATACTACCTACGAGCAGTACTTC.